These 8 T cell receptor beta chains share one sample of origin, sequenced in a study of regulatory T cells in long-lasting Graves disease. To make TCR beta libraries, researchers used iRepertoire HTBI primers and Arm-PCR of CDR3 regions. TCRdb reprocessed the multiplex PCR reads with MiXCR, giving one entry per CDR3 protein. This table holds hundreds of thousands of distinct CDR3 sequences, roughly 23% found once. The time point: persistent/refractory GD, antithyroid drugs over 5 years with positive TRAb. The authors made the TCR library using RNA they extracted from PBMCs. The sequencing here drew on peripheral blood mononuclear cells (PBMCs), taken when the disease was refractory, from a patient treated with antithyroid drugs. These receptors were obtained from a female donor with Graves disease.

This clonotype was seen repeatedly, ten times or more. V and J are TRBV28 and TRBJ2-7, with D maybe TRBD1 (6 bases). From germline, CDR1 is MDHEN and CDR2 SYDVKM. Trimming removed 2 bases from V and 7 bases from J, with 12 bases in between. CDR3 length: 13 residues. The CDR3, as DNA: TGTGCCAGCAGTTTAGTGGGGGCTGGGGAGCAGTACTTC. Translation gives CASSLVGAGEQYF.

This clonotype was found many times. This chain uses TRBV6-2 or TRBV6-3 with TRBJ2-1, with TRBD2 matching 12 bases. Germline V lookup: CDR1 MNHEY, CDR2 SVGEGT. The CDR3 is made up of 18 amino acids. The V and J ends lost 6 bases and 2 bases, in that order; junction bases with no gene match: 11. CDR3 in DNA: TGTGCCAGCAGGGGCTACGGGACTAGCGGGTTAACCTACAATGAGCAGTTCTTC. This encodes CASRGYGTSGLTYNEQFF.

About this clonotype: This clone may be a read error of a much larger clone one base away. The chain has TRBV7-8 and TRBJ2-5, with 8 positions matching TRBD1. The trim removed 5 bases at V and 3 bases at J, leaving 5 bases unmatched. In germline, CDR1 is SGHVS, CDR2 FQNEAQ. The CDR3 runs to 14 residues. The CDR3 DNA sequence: TGTGCCAGCAGCCCCGGACAGGGTAAAGAGACCCAGTACTTC. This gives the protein CASSPGQGKETQYF.

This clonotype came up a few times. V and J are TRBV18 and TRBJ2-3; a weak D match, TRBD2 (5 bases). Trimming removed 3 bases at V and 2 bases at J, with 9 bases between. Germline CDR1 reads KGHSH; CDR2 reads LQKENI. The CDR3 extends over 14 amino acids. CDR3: CASSPGGTTDTQYF. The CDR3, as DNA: TGTGCCAGCTCACCCGGAGGCACCACAGATACGCAGTATTTT.

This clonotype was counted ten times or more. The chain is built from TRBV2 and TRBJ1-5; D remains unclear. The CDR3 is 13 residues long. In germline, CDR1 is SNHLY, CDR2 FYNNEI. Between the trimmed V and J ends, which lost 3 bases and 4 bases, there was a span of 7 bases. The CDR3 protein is CASSDLLNQPQHF. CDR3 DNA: TGTGCCAGCAGTGACCTCCTAAATCAGCCCCAGCATTTT.

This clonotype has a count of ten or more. The CDR3 nucleotides read TGTGCCAGCAGTCCCCCCTTCCGGGTTAGCGGTTCACCCCTCCACTTT. As protein: CASSPPFRVSGSPLHF. This chain joins TRBV28 and TRBJ1-6; D unresolved. The germline CDR1 and CDR2 sequences are MDHEN and SYDVKM. This CDR3 comprises 16 residues. V shed 5 bases and J shed 9 bases, with 20 bases lying between them.

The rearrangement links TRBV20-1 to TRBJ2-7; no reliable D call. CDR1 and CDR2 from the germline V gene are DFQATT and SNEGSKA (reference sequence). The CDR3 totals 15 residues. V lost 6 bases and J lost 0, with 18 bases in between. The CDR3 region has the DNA TGCAGTGCCCGACGCGGTACGGAACTCTCCTACGAGCAGTACTTC. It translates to CSARRGTELSYEQYF.

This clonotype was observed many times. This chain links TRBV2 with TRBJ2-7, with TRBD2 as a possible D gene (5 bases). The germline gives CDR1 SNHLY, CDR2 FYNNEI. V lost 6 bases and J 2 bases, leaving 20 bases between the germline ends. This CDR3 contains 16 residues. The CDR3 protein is CASSPGMRVSAYEQYF. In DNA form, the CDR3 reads TGTGCCAGCAGCCCTGGAATGAGGGTTTCGGCCTACGAGCAGTACTTC.